This T cell receptor beta chain was observed in a study of Ad26.COV2.S vaccination and SARS-CoV-2 variants (dated by TCRdb to 2020 to 2022). Regarding the complete study: Vaccine-arm donors came from COV1001, a multicentre, randomized, double-blind, placebo-controlled phase I-IIa trial of Ad26.COV2.S in healthy adults. The TCR-sequenced set comprised around 32 samples: roughly 19 Ad26.COV2.S vaccine recipients, 5 placebo recipients and 8 SARS-CoV-2 convalescent individuals. Sequencing of the TCRbeta repertoire served to evaluate the specificity and breadth of SARS-CoV-2-reactive T cell receptors following Ad26.COV2.S vaccination. Ad26.COV2.S was administered intramuscularly at 5 x 10^10 or 1 x 10^11 viral particles, either as a single shot or as two shots given 56 days apart. Throughout the experiments and outcome assessment, investigators stayed blinded to trial group allocation. Participants in the trial were split at random into five groups of five each, receiving low-dose or high-dose Ad26.COV2.S once or twice, or else placebo on both occasions.

The treatment or condition label here, explained by the study, means: some 20 received Ad26.COV2.S at low or high dose, single or two shots; about five received placebo; per-sample allocation not given. For vaccine and placebo recipients, repertoires were sequenced using samples collected on day 63 after the first injection. In Cohort 1b, 25 to 30 adults aged 18-55 years were enrolled at a single site in Boston, USA, between 29 July and 7 August 2020. As a vaccine, Ad26.COV2.S was a replication-incompetent adenovirus type 26 vector that expressed a prefusion-stabilized SARS-CoV-2 spike protein derived from the original Wuhan strain. Reading the germline V gene (reference sequence) gives CDR1 SGHKS and CDR2 YYEKEE. Reading from cysteine to phenylalanine, the CDR3 counts 16 amino acids. The kept DNA is CDR3 alone, 48 bases in frame from the first base. Cut back by 0 bases and 7 bases, the V and J ends lie 17 bases apart.

The immunoSEQ Assay was used to sequence TCRbeta CDR3 regions. After extraction, genomic DNA underwent amplification by bias-controlled multiplex PCR, followed by high-throughput sequencing. Under the source paper's analysis protocol: Collapsing and filtering of sequences were performed to quantify the absolute abundance of each unique TCRbeta CDR3 region. T cell fraction was estimated by normalizing TCRbeta template counts to usable DNA, which was measured by amplifying reference genes present in all nucleated cells. Repertoire TCRs were annotated as SARS-CoV-2-specific when V gene, CDR3 amino acid sequence and J gene were exactly matched to a known reactive TCR set. The reference SARS-CoV-2 TCR set was derived from MIRA and filtered for enrichment in COVID-19-positive ImmuneCODE repertoires, a step that removed public or cross-reactive TCRs. Using the MIRA antigens, annotated TCRs were further analysed by specific ORF or by position within an ORF. Breadth was defined as the number of annotated unique rearrangements divided by the total number of unique productive rearrangements, and depth was defined as the summed frequency of the annotated unique rearrangements. Two-sided Wilcoxon rank-sum tests were applied when comparing TCR breadth between groups. Imported from immuneACCESS, the table was reduced by TCRdb to in-frame sequences with V and J called. These copies leave out some clones; in studies compared against another copy, an unresolved V gene accounts for under half, and the cause of the remainder is not known. D and trimming were read from the DNA, whereas the V and J calls and clone size are those reported in that table. The sample yields some 480,000 clones; 70% to 90% were counted once. Roughly 13% of the sample goes to the ten largest clones.

The full study reports these points: Vaccine and placebo recipients had similar non-spike TCR breadth, a finding consistent with the vaccine containing only spike. The study was not powered for comparison of responses between vaccine doses or regimens. After vaccination, spike-specific CD8+ and CD4+ T cell responses were reported to show substantial breadth. Compared with placebo recipients, Ad26.COV2.S recipients showed higher spike-specific TCR breadth (P = 0.0014). According to the authors, total T cell responses may have been underestimated by the TCR breadth and depth analyses.

Of note for this clone: It has no known antigen specificity. No quality values exist for individual bases; no much larger clone is one base distant.

The receptor comes from a person between 18 and 65 years old who received the Ad26.COV2.S COVID-19 vaccine or a placebo. The sample in question was peripheral blood, obtained in a trial of Ad26.COV2.S vaccine versus placebo. Here the chain combines TRBV5-5 and TRBJ2-1, with the D call perhaps TRBD1 or TRBD2, each one matching 6 bases. CDR3 loop: CASSLGGATVLNEQFF. In nucleotides, the sequence is TGTGCCAGCAGCTTGGGGGGGGCAACCGTTCTGAATGAGCAGTTCTTC.